This T cell receptor beta chain is from a study of T cell responses to AZD1222 COVID-19 vaccine. Study-level results: A mostly white British donor set with more females was recruited, and clonal diversity was possibly underestimated. Only after the peak T cell response were repertoires sampled.

Concerning this clone: Its antigen is unidentified.

Generated by immunoSEQ multiplex PCR, the TCRdb table keeps only in-frame clones and is missing some. The profile shows roughly 100,000 clones, around 91% of them singletons. Deletions cut 6 bases from V and 5 bases from J, with 16 bases between. The CDR3 loop spans 13 amino acids. CDR1 SQVTM and CDR2 ANQGSEA come from the germline V gene. This chain connects TRBV29-1 to TRBJ1-2; D is possibly TRBD1 (5 bases). This material consisted of peripheral blood, taken 28 days after the second AZD1222 dose. The TCR was taken from an adult who received the AZD1222 COVID-19 vaccine. This chain's CDR3 is CSVPDQGRYGYTF. CDR3 coding DNA: TGCAGCGTCCCTGATCAGGGTCGGTATGGCTACACCTTC.